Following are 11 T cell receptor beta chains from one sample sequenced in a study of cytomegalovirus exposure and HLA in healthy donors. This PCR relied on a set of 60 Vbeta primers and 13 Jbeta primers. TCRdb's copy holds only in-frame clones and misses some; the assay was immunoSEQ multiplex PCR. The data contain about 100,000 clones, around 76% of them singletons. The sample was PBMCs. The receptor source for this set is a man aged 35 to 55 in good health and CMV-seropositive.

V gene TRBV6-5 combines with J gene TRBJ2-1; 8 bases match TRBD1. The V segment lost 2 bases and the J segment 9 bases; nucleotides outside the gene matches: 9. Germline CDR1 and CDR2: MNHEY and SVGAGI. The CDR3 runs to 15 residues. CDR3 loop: CASSYQGARQGEQFF. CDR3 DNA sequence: TGTGCCAGCAGTTACCAGGGGGCGCGGCAGGGTGAGCAGTTCTTC.

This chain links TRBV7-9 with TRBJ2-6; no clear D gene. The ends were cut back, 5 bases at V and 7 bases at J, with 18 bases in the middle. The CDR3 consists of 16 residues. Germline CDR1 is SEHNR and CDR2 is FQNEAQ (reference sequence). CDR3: CASSRSAPPTANVLTF. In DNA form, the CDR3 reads TGTGCCAGCAGCCGGAGTGCCCCCCCTACAGCCAACGTCCTGACTTTC.

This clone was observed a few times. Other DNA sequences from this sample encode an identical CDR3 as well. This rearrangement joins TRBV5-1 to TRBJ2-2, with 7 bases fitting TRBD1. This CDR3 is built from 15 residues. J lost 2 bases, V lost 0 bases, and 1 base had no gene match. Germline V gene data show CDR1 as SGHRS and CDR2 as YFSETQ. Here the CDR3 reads CASSLDRGNTGELFF. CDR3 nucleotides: TGCGCCAGCAGCTTGGACAGGGGCAACACCGGGGAGCTGTTTTTT.

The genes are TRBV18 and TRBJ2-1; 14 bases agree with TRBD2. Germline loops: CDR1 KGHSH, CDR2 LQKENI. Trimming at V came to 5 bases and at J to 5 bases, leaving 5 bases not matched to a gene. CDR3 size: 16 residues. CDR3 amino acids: CASSSGTSGGDNEQFF. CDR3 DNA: TGTGCCAGCTCATCAGGGACTAGCGGGGGTGACAATGAGCAGTTCTTC. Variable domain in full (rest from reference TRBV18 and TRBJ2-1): NAGVMQNPRHLVRRRGQEARLRCSPMKGHSHVYWYRQLPEEGLKFMVYLQKENIIDESGMPKERFSAEFPKEGPSILRIQQVVRGDSAAYFCASSSGTSGGDNEQFFGPGTRLTVL.

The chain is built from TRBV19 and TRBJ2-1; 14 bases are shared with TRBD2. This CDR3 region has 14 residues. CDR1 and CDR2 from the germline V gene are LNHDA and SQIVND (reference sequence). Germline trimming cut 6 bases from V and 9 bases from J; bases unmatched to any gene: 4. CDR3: CASSPGLAGAEQFF. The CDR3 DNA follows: TGTGCCAGTAGCCCGGGACTAGCGGGAGCTGAGCAGTTCTTC.

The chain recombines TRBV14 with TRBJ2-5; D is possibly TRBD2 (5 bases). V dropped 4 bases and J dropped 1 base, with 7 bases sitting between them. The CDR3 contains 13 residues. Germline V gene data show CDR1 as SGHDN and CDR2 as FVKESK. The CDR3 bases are TGTGCCAGCAGCCCAGGACTCCAAGAGACCCAGTACTTC. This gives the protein CASSPGLQETQYF.

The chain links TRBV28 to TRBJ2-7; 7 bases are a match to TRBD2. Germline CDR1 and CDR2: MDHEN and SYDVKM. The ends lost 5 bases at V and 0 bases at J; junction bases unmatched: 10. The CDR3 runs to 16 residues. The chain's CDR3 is CASSPLSSGLSYEQYF. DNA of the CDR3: TGTGCCAGCAGTCCTCTCTCTAGCGGTCTCTCCTACGAGCAGTACTTC.

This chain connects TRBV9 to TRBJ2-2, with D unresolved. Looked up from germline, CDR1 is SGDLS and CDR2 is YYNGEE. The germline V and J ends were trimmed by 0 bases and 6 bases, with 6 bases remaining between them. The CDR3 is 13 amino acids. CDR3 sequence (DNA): TGTGCCAGCAGCGTAGATGTCTCCGGGGAGCTGTTTTTT. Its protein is CASSVDVSGELFF.

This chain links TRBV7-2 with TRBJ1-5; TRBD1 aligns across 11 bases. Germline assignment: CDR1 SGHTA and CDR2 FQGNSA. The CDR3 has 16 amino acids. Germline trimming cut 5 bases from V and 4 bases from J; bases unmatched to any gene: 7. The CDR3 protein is CASSPGGQGANQPQHF. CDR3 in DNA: TGTGCCAGCAGCCCCGGCGGACAGGGGGCAAATCAGCCCCAGCATTTT.

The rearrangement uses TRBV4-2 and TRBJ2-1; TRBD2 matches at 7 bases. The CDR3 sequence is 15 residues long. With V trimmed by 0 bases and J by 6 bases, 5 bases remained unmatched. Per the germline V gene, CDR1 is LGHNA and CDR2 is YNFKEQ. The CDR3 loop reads CASSQEVGGSNEQFF. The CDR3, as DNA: TGTGCCAGCAGCCAAGAAGTGGGGGGGAGCAATGAGCAGTTCTTC.

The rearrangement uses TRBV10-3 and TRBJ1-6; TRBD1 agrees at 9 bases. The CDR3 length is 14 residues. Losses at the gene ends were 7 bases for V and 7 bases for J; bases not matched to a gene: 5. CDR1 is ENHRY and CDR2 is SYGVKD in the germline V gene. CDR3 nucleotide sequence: TGTGCCATCACTCCAGGACAGGGGAATTCACCCCTCCACTTT. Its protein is CAITPGQGNSPLHF.